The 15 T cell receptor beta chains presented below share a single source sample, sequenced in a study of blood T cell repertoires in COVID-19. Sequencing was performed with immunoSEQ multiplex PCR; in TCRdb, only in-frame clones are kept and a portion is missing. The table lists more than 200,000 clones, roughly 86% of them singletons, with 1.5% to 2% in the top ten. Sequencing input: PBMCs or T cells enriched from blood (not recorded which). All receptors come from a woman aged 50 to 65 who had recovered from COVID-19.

CDR3 bases: TGCAGCGTAACCACAGGGGCGGGGAACACTGAAGCTTTCTTT. Protein sequence: CSVTTGAGNTEAFF. This chain links TRBV29-1 with TRBJ1-1; 7 nucleotides agree with TRBD1. This CDR3 has 14 residues. The germline V gene has CDR1 SQVTM and CDR2 ANQGSEA. Trimming cost V 6 bases and J 1 base; bases outside gene matches: 8.

The CDR3 loop reads CASSKARQEDGELFF. As DNA, the CDR3 is TGTGCCAGCAGCAAAGCCCGCCAGGAGGACGGGGAGCTGTTTTTT. J is TRBJ2-2 and V is TRBV21-1; the D call TRBD2 from the table was never checked on the DNA. TRBV21-1 is a pseudogene segment. The length of the CDR3 is 15 residues.

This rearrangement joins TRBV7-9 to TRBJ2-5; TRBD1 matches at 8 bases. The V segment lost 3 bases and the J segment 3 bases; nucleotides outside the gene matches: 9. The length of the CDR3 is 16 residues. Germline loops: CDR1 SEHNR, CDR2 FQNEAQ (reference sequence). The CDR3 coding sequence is TGTGCCAGCAGCTTCATGGACAGGGCGTTAAAAGAGACCCAGTACTTC. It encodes CASSFMDRALKETQYF.

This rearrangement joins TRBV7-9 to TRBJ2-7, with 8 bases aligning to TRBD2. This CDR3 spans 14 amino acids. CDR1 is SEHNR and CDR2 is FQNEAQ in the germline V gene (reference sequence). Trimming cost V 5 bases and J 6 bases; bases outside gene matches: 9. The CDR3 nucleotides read TGTGCCAGCAGCCAAAAGACCCGGGAGGGCGAGCAGTACTTC. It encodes CASSQKTREGEQYF. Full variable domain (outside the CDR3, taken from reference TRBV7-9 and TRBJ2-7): DTGVSQNPRHKITKRGQNVTFRCDPISEHNRLYWYRQTLGQGPEFLTYFQNEAQLEKSRLLSDRFSAERPKGSFSTLEIQRTEQGDSAMYLCASSQKTREGEQYFGPGTRLTVT.

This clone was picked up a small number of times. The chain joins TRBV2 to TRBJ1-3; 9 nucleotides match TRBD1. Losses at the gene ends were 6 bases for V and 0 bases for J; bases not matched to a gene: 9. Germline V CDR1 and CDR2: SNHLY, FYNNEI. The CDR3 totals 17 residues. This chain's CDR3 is CASRPDRGGSSGNTIYF. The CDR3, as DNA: TGTGCCAGCAGACCGGACAGGGGAGGCAGCTCTGGAAACACCATATATTTT. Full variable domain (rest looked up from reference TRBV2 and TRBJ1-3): EPEVTQTPSHQVTQMGQEVILRCVPISNHLYFYWYRQILGQKVEFLVSFYNNEISEKSEIFDDQFSVERPDGSNFTLKIRSTKLEDSAMYFCASRPDRGGSSGNTIYFGEGSWLTVV.

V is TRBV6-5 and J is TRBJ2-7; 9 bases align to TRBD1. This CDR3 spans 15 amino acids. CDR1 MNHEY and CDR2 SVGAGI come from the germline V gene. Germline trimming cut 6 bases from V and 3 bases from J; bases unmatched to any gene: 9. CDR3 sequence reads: CASRPGGTGRYEQYF. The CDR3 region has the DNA TGTGCCAGCAGACCAGGGGGGACAGGGCGCTACGAGCAGTACTTC.

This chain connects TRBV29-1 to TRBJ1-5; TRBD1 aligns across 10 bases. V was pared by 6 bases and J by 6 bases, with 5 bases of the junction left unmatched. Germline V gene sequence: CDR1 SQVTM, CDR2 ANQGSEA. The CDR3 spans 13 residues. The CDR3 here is CSVETGGGQPQHF. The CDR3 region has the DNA TGCAGCGTAGAGACAGGGGGCGGTCAGCCCCAGCATTTT.

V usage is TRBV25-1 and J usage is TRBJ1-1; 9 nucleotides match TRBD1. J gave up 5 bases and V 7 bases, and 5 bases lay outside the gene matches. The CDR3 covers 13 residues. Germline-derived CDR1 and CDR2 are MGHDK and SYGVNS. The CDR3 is CASKGTGSTEAFF. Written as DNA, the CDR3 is TGTGCCAGCAAGGGGACAGGGTCTACTGAAGCTTTCTTT. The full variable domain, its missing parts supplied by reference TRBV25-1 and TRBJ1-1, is EADIYQTPRYLVIGTGKKITLECSQTMGHDKMYWYQQDPGMELHLIHYSYGVNSTEKGDLSSESTVSRIRTEHFPLTLESARPSHTSQYLCASKGTGSTEAFFGQGTRLTVV.

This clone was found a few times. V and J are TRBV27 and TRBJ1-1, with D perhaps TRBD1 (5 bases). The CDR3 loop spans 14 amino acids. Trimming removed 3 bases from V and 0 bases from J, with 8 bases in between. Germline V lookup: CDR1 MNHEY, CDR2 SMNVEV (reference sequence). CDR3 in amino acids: CASSFSGMNTEAFF. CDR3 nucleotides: TGTGCCAGCAGTTTTTCAGGGATGAACACTGAAGCTTTCTTT.

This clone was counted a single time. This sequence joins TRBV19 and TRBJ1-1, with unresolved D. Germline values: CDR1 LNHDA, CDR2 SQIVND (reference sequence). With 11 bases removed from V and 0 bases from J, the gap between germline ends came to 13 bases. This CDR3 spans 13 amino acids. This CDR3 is CAARRRLNTEAFF. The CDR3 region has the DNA TGTGCCGCAAGGCGGAGATTGAACACTGAAGCTTTCTTT.

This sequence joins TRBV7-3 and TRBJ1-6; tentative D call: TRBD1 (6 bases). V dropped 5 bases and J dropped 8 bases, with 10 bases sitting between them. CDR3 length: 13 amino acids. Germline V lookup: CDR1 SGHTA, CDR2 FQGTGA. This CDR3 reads CASSMDSDSPLHF. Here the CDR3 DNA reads TGTGCCAGCAGCATGGACAGTGATTCACCCCTCCACTTT.

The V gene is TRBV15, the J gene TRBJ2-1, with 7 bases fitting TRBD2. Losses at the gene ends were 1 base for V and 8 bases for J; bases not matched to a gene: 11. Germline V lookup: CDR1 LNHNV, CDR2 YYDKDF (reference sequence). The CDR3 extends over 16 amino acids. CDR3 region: CATSRGGSLNLDEQFF. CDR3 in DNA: TGTGCCACCAGCAGAGGCGGGAGTTTAAACCTGGATGAGCAGTTCTTC.

The CDR3 nucleotides read TGTGCCAGTAGGCGACAGGGGACCTACGAGCAGTACTTC. Protein sequence: CASRRQGTYEQYF. The V and J genes are TRBV12-3 or TRBV12-4 and TRBJ2-7, with TRBD1 matching over 8 bases. V gave up 9 bases and J gave up 2 bases; unmatched junction bases: 6. The CDR3 runs to 13 residues.

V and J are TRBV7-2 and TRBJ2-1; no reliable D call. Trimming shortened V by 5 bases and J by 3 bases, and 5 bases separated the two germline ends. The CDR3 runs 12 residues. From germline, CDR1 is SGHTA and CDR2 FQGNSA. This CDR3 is CASSPLYNEQFF. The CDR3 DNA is TGTGCCAGCAGCCCCCTCTACAATGAGCAGTTCTTC.

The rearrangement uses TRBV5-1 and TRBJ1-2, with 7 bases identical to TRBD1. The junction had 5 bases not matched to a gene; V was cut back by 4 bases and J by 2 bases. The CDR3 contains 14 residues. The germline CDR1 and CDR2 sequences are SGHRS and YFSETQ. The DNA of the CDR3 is TGCGCCAGCAGCCCGACAGGGCCGAACTATGGCTACACCTTC. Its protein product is CASSPTGPNYGYTF.